This T cell receptor beta chain is from a study of CD8+ T cells in alopecia areata. Notes on the study in general: Lesional scalp exceeded normal scalp in clonality, especially in alopecia totalis/universalis. Compared with mice, patients displayed less clear TCR sharing, possibly for HLA-related reasons.

This clone was counted a single time. The target antigen is unknown. Trimming at V came to 3 bases and at J to 3 bases, leaving 2 bases not matched to a gene. Germline loops: CDR1 GTSNPN, CDR2 SVGIG (reference sequence). The CDR3 is made up of 13 amino acids. Sorted out of PBMCs were CD4+ T cells and CD8+ T cells. cDNA serving as the sequencing template came from extracted, reverse transcribed RNA. Repertoires were generated with immunoSEQ multiplex PCR, while TCRdb's copy carries only in-frame clones and drops some. The sample lists about 100,000 clones, approximately 50% occurring once. The chain combines TRBV30 with TRBJ2-1; TRBD2 aligns across 7 bases. The material sequenced was NKG2D-low CD8+ T cells sorted from blood. The clonotype comes from a human donor with alopecia areata. This CDR3 is CAWSVAGYNEQFF. The DNA of the CDR3 is TGTGCCTGGAGCGTAGCGGGCTACAATGAGCAGTTCTTC.